These 12 T cell receptor beta chains originate from one sample sequenced in a study of blood T cells in healthy people across ages. Through a sample-barcoded 5' primer and a J-beta primer mix, a second PCR was run for roughly 7 to 11 cycles. A single record per CDR3 protein comes from TCRdb applying MiXCR to the 5' RACE reads. The data contain 1.5 million to 2 million distinct CDR3 sequences, 34% of them seen just once; the ten biggest clones take up about 10%. Source material: blood. The receptors were gathered from a woman in her thirties in good health.

The genes are TRBV2 and TRBJ2-1, with D possibly TRBD1 on 5 matching bases. With 3 bases removed from V and 14 bases from J, the gap between germline ends came to 14 bases. Germline CDR1 is SNHLY and CDR2 is FYNNEI. The CDR3 spans 12 residues. The CDR3 sequence is CASSDADRKEFF. The CDR3 region has the DNA TGTGCCAGCAGTGACGCCGACAGAAAGGAGTTCTTC.

CDR3 DNA: TGTGCCAGCAGTTTCTACGGACTAGCGGGAGGATATGAGCAGTTCTTC. Its translation is CASSFYGLAGGYEQFF. J is TRBJ2-1 and V is TRBV28, with 14 positions matching TRBD2. From germline, CDR1 is MDHEN and CDR2 SYDVKM. Losses at the gene ends were 3 bases for V and 8 bases for J; bases not matched to a gene: 6. The CDR3 sequence is 16 residues long.

The chain couples TRBV20-1 to TRBJ1-2, with D possibly matching TRBD1 (5 bases). This CDR3 spans 17 amino acids. Between the trimmed V and J ends, which lost 0 bases and 0 bases, there was a span of 17 bases. The germline gives CDR1 DFQATT, CDR2 SNEGSKA (reference sequence). CDR3 DNA: TGCAGTGCTAGAGATCCCTCACAAGGGGATCCTAACTATGGCTACACCTTC. Protein product: CSARDPSQGDPNYGYTF.

This chain uses TRBV3-1 with TRBJ2-7, with D perhaps being TRBD1 or TRBD2 (5 bases each). Germline V gene lookup returns CDR1 LGHDT and CDR2 YNNKEL (reference sequence). Trimming shortened V by 2 bases and J by 4 bases, and 12 bases separated the two germline ends. CDR3 size: 14 residues. DNA of the CDR3: TGTGCCAGCAGCCAATTAGAGGGGCGATACGAGCAGTACTTC. Amino acid sequence: CASSQLEGRYEQYF.

The chain links TRBV5-5 to TRBJ2-5; TRBD1 might be the D (6 bases). Looked up from germline, CDR1 is SGHKS and CDR2 is YYEKEE (reference sequence). Trimming cost V 3 bases and J 2 bases, with 20 bases left between them. The CDR3 sequence is 17 residues long. CDR3 sequence: CASSSPLPGQKQETQYF. The CDR3 DNA follows: TGTGCCAGCAGCTCACCACTGCCCGGACAGAAGCAAGAGACCCAGTACTTC.

This chain joins TRBV7-2 and TRBJ1-2, with D possibly being TRBD1 (6 bases). The CDR3 runs to 15 residues. V lost 4 bases and J 1 base, leaving 13 bases between the germline ends. Germline assignment: CDR1 SGHTA and CDR2 FQGNSA. CDR3 residues: CTSSWGQGLNYGYTF. The CDR3, as DNA: TGTACCAGCAGCTGGGGGCAGGGCCTTAACTATGGCTACACCTTC.

The rearrangement links TRBV7-6 to TRBJ1-5, with D possibly being TRBD1 (5 bases). CDR3 size: 14 residues. Trimming cost V 5 bases and J 4 bases, with 12 bases left between them. The germline CDR1 and CDR2 sequences are SGHVS and FNYEAQ. The CDR3 DNA is TGTGCCAGCAGCATGACAGTAGGAAATCAGCCCCAGCATTTT. This translates into CASSMTVGNQPQHF.

The chain joins TRBV7-8 to TRBJ2-5; weak D call: TRBD2 (6 bases). The V gene lost 3 bases and the J gene lost 0 bases, with 14 bases spanning the gap. CDR3 length: 16 amino acids. In germline, CDR1 is SGHVS, CDR2 FQNEAQ. In nucleotides, the CDR3 is TGTGCCAGCAGCTTTAGGCCAGGGAGGTACCAAGAGACCCAGTACTTC. This gives the protein CASSFRPGRYQETQYF.

The rearrangement joins TRBV6-2 or TRBV6-3 to TRBJ2-7; TRBD2 is a possible D gene (5 bases). Germline CDR1 and CDR2: MNHEY and SVGEGT. CDR3 length: 16 amino acids. Trimming stripped 6 bases from V and 4 bases from J, with 22 bases between. In nucleotides, the CDR3 is TGTGCCAGCAGGGTAGCTAGCTCGGCGAATGGGTACGAGCAGTACTTC. Encoded protein: CASRVASSANGYEQYF.

V is TRBV11-3 and J is TRBJ2-1; 10 nucleotides line up with TRBD2. The V segment lost 3 bases and the J segment 8 bases; nucleotides outside the gene matches: 16. Germline CDR1 reads SGHNT; CDR2 reads YENEEA. The CDR3 is made up of 18 amino acids. The CDR3 protein is CASSFSSSSGSLPYEQFF. CDR3 nucleotides: TGTGCCAGCAGCTTCTCCTCCTCTAGCGGGAGCCTCCCATATGAGCAGTTCTTC.

The chain employs TRBV7-8 and TRBJ2-7, with 8 bases aligning to TRBD2. The CDR3 has 15 residues. Trimming took 0 bases from V and 2 from J; bases not matched to a gene: 3. Germline values: CDR1 SGHVS, CDR2 FQNEAQ. Written as DNA, the CDR3 is TGTGCCAGCAGCTTAGCCGGTAGCGGGGCCTACGAGCAGTACTTC. It specifies CASSLAGSGAYEQYF.

CDR3 bases: TGTGCCAGCAGCCCCCGTATGGGAGAAAAACTGTTTTTT. It yields the protein CASSPRMGEKLFF. The chain recombines TRBV7-9 with TRBJ1-4; D is unclear. Germline V gene data show CDR1 as SEHNR and CDR2 as FQNEAQ (reference sequence). V gave up 5 bases and J gave up 8 bases, with 12 bases separating them. CDR3 size: 13 residues.